Presented here are 32 T cell receptor beta chains from one specimen sequenced in a study of T cell responses to AZD1222 COVID-19 vaccine. Assay: immunoSEQ multiplex PCR; the TCRdb copy retains only in-frame clones and omits some. Of around 200,000 clones listed, 80% to 90% were seen once; the top ten hold about 7.2%. Sample: peripheral blood, taken on day 0 of AZD1222 vaccination. The receptors stem from an adult in good health.

The V and J genes are TRBV30 and TRBJ2-1; the D gene could be TRBD1 or TRBD2 (6 bases each). CDR3 size: 11 residues. Germline V lookup: CDR1 GTSNPN, CDR2 SVGIG (reference sequence). Trimming took off 8 bases at V and 5 bases at J, with 10 bases between the two ends. The CDR3 region has the DNA TGTGCCGGGGGGCGGGACAATGAGCAGTTCTTC. Its protein product is CAGGRDNEQFF.

A single count supports this clone. The V and J genes are TRBV28 and TRBJ1-1; the match to TRBD1 covers 7 bases. V shed 4 bases and J 0 bases; nucleotides not matched to a gene: 5. The CDR3 covers 15 residues. Germline V CDR1 and CDR2: MDHEN, SYDVKM. The CDR3 coding sequence is TGTGCCAGCAGTTGGGGGACAGCCATGAACACTGAAGCTTTCTTT. Its protein is CASSWGTAMNTEAFF. Variable domain in full (rest from reference TRBV28 and TRBJ1-1): DVKVTQSSRYLVKRTGEKVFLECVQDMDHENMFWYRQDPGLGLRLIYFSYDVKMKEKGDIPEGYSVSREKKERFSLILESASTNQTSMYLCASSWGTAMNTEAFFGQGTRLTVV.

This clone came up a few times. This chain links TRBV7-9 with TRBJ1-3; tentative D call: TRBD1 (6 bases). Deletions cut 2 bases from V and 4 bases from J, with 15 bases between. CDR1 is SEHNR, CDR2 FQNEAQ, per germline (reference sequence). The CDR3 spans 16 residues. CDR3 in amino acids: CASSLSGTPWGNTIYF. DNA for the CDR3: TGTGCCAGCAGCTTATCCGGGACACCTTGGGGAAACACCATATATTTT. Full variable domain (rest looked up from reference TRBV7-9 and TRBJ1-3): DTGVSQNPRHKITKRGQNVTFRCDPISEHNRLYWYRQTLGQGPEFLTYFQNEAQLEKSRLLSDRFSAERPKGSFSTLEIQRTEQGDSAMYLCASSLSGTPWGNTIYFGEGSWLTVV.

V gene TRBV7-2 combines with J gene TRBJ1-6; D remains ambiguous. This CDR3 has 15 residues. The germline CDR1 and CDR2 sequences are SGHTA and FQGNSA. V was trimmed by 0 bases and J by 9 bases, leaving 12 bases between them. The CDR3 nucleotides read TGTGCCAGCAGCTTAGCCGGGGAGATTGGTTCACCCCTCCACTTT. Its protein is CASSLAGEIGSPLHF.

The V and J genes are TRBV9 and TRBJ2-1; 9 bases are a match to TRBD2. V dropped 8 bases and J dropped 0; count of bases not matched to a gene: 6. Germline-derived CDR1 and CDR2 are SGDLS and YYNGEE. The CDR3 contains 15 residues. The CDR3 region has the DNA TGTGCCAGTAGTCTTAGCGGGAGCTCCTACAATGAGCAGTTCTTC. Translating it yields CASSLSGSSYNEQFF. The complete variable domain, with remaining parts taken from reference TRBV9 and TRBJ2-1, reads DSGVTQTPKHLITATGQRVTLRCSPRSGDLSVYWYQQSLDQGLQFLIQYYNGEERAKGNILERFSAQQFPDLHSELNLSSLELGDSALYFCASSLSGSSYNEQFFGPGTRLTVL.

This chain connects TRBV28 to TRBJ1-1; TRBD1 aligns across 12 bases. J gave up 0 bases and V 6 bases, and 14 bases lay outside the gene matches. The CDR3 spans 19 residues. Germline V gene sequence: CDR1 MDHEN, CDR2 SYDVKM. In DNA form, the CDR3 reads TGTGCCAGCAGGTCCGGGACAGGGGGCGTTCGTTCCATGAACACTGAAGCTTTCTTT. It codes for CASRSGTGGVRSMNTEAFF.

This rearrangement joins TRBV6-5 to TRBJ2-7; 8 bases fit TRBD2. The V gene end was trimmed by 6 bases and the J gene end by 2 bases; junction bases not matched to a gene: 9. CDR3 length: 15 residues. Germline V gene sequence: CDR1 MNHEY, CDR2 SVGAGI. CDR3: CASSDYSGTAYEQYF. The CDR3 DNA follows: TGTGCCAGCAGCGACTATAGCGGGACCGCCTACGAGCAGTACTTC.

The J gene is TRBJ1-2, the V gene TRBV7-9, with D perhaps TRBD1 (5 bases). Germline V gives CDR1 SEHNR, CDR2 FQNEAQ (reference sequence). The CDR3 is 16 amino acids. Between the trimmed V and J ends, which lost 5 bases and 2 bases, there was a span of 18 bases. CDR3 sequence (DNA): TGTGCCAGCAGCGCCTCGGGTGCCGGGACCAACTATGGCTACACCTTC. Protein sequence: CASSASGAGTNYGYTF.

This chain uses TRBV28 with TRBJ1-2; D may be TRBD1 (5 bases). V lost 7 bases, J lost 2 bases, and 17 bases lay in between. Germline CDR1 is MDHEN and CDR2 is SYDVKM. The CDR3 has 15 amino acids. The CDR3 region is CASNLEQGLNYGYTF. DNA for the CDR3: TGTGCCAGCAACCTCGAGCAGGGACTAAACTATGGCTACACCTTC.

The chain couples TRBV9 to TRBJ2-1; 8 nucleotides match TRBD2. Germline V gives CDR1 SGDLS, CDR2 YYNGEE. The J segment lost 9 bases and the V segment lost 3 bases, leaving 17 bases of the junction unmatched. There are 17 residues in the CDR3. CDR3 sequence reads: CASSAPADGGENLEQFF. In DNA, the CDR3 is TGTGCCAGCAGCGCCCCCGCTGACGGGGGGGAAAATCTTGAGCAGTTCTTC.

J is TRBJ2-7 and V is TRBV5-1, with 9 bases fitting TRBD1. V dropped 0 bases and J dropped 3; count of bases not matched to a gene: 4. CDR3 size: 15 residues. The V gene's germline CDR1 is SGHRS and CDR2 YFSETQ. The CDR3 protein is CASSLDGTGFYEQYF. The CDR3 DNA is TGCGCCAGCAGCTTGGATGGGACAGGGTTCTACGAGCAGTACTTC.

The V and J genes are TRBV29-1 and TRBJ1-2; D call uncertain. Trimming shortened V by 3 bases and J by 0 bases, and 14 bases separated the two germline ends. The CDR3 has 15 residues. Germline V gene sequence: CDR1 SQVTM, CDR2 ANQGSEA. The CDR3 coding sequence is TGCAGCGTTGATGGTGGTATCTTAGCTAACTATGGCTACACCTTC. Translation: CSVDGGILANYGYTF.

In its sample, this clone was seen once. This chain connects TRBV23-1 to TRBJ2-7; D possibly corresponds to TRBD1 (6 bases). TRBV23-1 is an open reading frame whose function is uncertain. V was shortened by 2 bases and J by 2 bases, with 13 bases between the two germline ends. This CDR3 comprises 15 residues. In nucleotides, the CDR3 is TGCGCCAGCAGTCAAAAGGGACAAGCTACCTACGAGCAGTACTTC. It is translated as CASSQKGQATYEQYF.

This clone was seen more than once but under ten times. V usage is TRBV5-1 and J usage is TRBJ1-1; D gene uncertain. The germline CDR1 and CDR2 sequences are SGHRS and YFSETQ. Between the trimmed V and J ends, which lost 4 bases and 1 base, there was a span of 14 bases. This CDR3 contains 15 residues. The DNA of the CDR3 is TGCGCCAGCAGCGCCGGAGGACGGCAGAACACTGAAGCTTTCTTT. Protein: CASSAGGRQNTEAFF.

This rearrangement joins TRBV5-6 to TRBJ2-3; unclear D gene. The V gene's germline CDR1 is SGHDT and CDR2 YYEEEE. Deletions cut 2 bases from V and 4 bases from J, with 5 bases between. The CDR3 is 12 amino acids. This CDR3 is CASSLGSDTQYF. DNA of the CDR3: TGTGCCAGCAGCTTAGGTTCAGATACGCAGTATTTT.

This rearrangement joins TRBV19 to TRBJ1-2; tentative D call: TRBD1 (6 bases). The length of the CDR3 is 13 residues. V shed 5 bases and J shed 7 bases, with 14 bases lying between them. Germline lookup yields CDR1 LNHDA and CDR2 SQIVND (reference sequence). CDR3 coding DNA: TGTGCCAGTAGTTCCCAGGGGTACCGTGGCTACACCTTC. This gives the protein CASSSQGYRGYTF.

V and J are TRBV12-5 and TRBJ2-2; D is undetermined. Trimming pared 7 bases from V and 4 bases from J, leaving 10 bases between. The CDR3 length is 13 residues. CDR1 is LGHNT, CDR2 FRNRAP, per germline. CDR3 loop: CASDETSTGELFF. CDR3 nucleotides: TGTGCTAGTGACGAAACAAGCACCGGGGAGCTGTTTTTT.

The V call is TRBV2, the J call TRBJ2-2; 16 bases map to TRBD2. This CDR3 is 17 amino acids long. With V trimmed by 6 bases and J by 5 bases, 6 bases remained unmatched. Germline V lookup: CDR1 SNHLY, CDR2 FYNNEI. The CDR3 DNA follows: TGTGCCAGCAGAGCGGGACTAGCGGGGGGGCCGACCGGGGAGCTGTTTTTT. Residues: CASRAGLAGGPTGELFF.

The V and J genes are TRBV6-2 or TRBV6-3 and TRBJ1-6; D not certain. V lost 6 bases to trimming and J lost 8 bases, with 20 bases between them. Germline V gives CDR1 MNHEY, CDR2 SVGEGT. CDR3 length equals 16 residues. CDR3 sequence (DNA): TGTGCCAGCAGCTCCATCGTGGGGAATCCTTATTCACCCCTCCACTTT. Amino acid sequence: CASSSIVGNPYSPLHF.

This sequence joins TRBV29-1 and TRBJ2-3; TRBD2 aligns across 12 bases. This CDR3 spans 14 amino acids. The ends lost 7 bases at V and 4 bases at J; junction bases unmatched: 6. Looked up from germline, CDR1 is SQVTM and CDR2 is ANQGSEA. CDR3 in amino acids: CSGASGGASDTQYF. CDR3 DNA sequence: TGCAGCGGAGCTAGCGGGGGGGCGTCAGATACGCAGTATTTT.

The chain is built from TRBV3-1 (or the pseudogene TRBV3-2) and TRBJ2-1; D remains unclear. V lost 5 bases, J lost 9 bases, and 14 bases lay in between. The CDR3 has 13 amino acids. CDR1 is LGHDT, CDR2 YNNKEL, per germline (reference sequence). CDR3 in amino acids: CASSALRGAEQFF. CDR3 sequence (DNA): TGTGCCAGCAGCGCTCTACGAGGTGCTGAGCAGTTCTTC.

The chain has TRBV19 and TRBJ2-3, with 8 bases fitting TRBD1. This CDR3 contains 17 residues. Germline CDR1 reads LNHDA; CDR2 reads SQIVND (reference sequence). The V and J ends lost 3 bases and 0 bases, in that order; junction bases with no gene match: 8. This CDR3 reads CASSIPTHRGSTDTQYF. The DNA for the CDR3 is TGTGCCAGTAGTATCCCGACCCACAGGGGGAGCACAGATACGCAGTATTTT. Using reference TRBV19 and TRBJ2-3 for the parts outside the CDR3, the full variable domain is DGGITQSPKYLFRKEGQNVTLSCEQNLNHDAMYWYRQDPGQGLRLIYYSQIVNDFQKGDIAEGYSVSREKKESFPLTVTSAQKNPTAFYLCASSIPTHRGSTDTQYFGPGTRLTVL.

The chain combines TRBV5-1 with TRBJ1-3; TRBD1 matches 7 bases. This CDR3 comprises 17 residues. The germline V gene encodes CDR1 SGHRS and CDR2 YFSETQ. V shed 0 bases, J shed 0 bases, and the junction held 6 bases outside the gene matches. The CDR3 bases are TGCGCCAGCAGCTTGGGGGCAGGGGGAAACTCTGGAAACACCATATATTTT. Translating gives CASSLGAGGNSGNTIYF.

The chain employs TRBV30 and TRBJ1-2; possibly TRBD1 for D (6 bases). CDR1 GTSNPN and CDR2 SVGIG come from the germline V gene (reference sequence). CDR3 length: 14 amino acids. Between the trimmed V and J ends, which lost 2 bases and 3 bases, there was a span of 13 bases. CDR3 DNA: TGTGCCTGGAGTTCCCGGACAGAGGACTATGGCTACACCTTC. It yields the protein CAWSSRTEDYGYTF.

The chain recombines TRBV20-1 with TRBJ1-3; D uncertain. The germline V gene has CDR1 DFQATT and CDR2 SNEGSKA (reference sequence). The V gene lost 7 bases and the J gene lost 5 bases, with 9 bases spanning the gap. The CDR3 totals 11 residues. CDR3 amino acids: CSGSHRNTIYF. The CDR3 nucleotides are TGCAGTGGTTCCCACCGAAACACCATATATTTT.

V is TRBV7-3 and J is TRBJ2-5, with D tentatively TRBD1 or TRBD2 (6 bases each). CDR3 size: 15 residues. V lost 3 bases and J 4 bases, leaving 15 bases between the germline ends. The germline CDR1 and CDR2 sequences are SGHTA and FQGTGA. This CDR3 reads CASSLGGLGPETQYF. Here the CDR3 DNA reads TGTGCCAGCAGCTTGGGGGGCCTAGGCCCAGAGACCCAGTACTTC.

This clone was seen only a few times. The rearrangement links TRBV2 to TRBJ2-5, with no clear D. V was clipped by 2 bases and J by 1 base, with 2 bases between them. This CDR3 is built from 12 residues. CDR1 SNHLY and CDR2 FYNNEI come from the germline V gene. CDR3: CASSELQETQYF. CDR3 nucleotide sequence: TGTGCCAGCAGTGAACTCCAAGAGACCCAGTACTTC.

In its sample, this clone was seen a few times. V and J are TRBV28 and TRBJ1-1, with D perhaps matching TRBD1 (5 bases). The CDR3 length is 17 residues. The V gene's germline CDR1 is MDHEN and CDR2 SYDVKM. V lost 3 bases, J lost 10 bases, and 27 bases lay in between. The CDR3 DNA follows: TGTGCCAGCAGTTTCATAAGCCCCCGCCGACGGGGGGACGGAGCTTTCTTT. Amino acid sequence: CASSFISPRRRGDGAFF.

The chain has TRBV11-2 and TRBJ1-3; D uncertain. The germline CDR1 and CDR2 sequences are SGHAT and FQNNGV. V lost 3 bases and J lost 4, with 13 bases in between. The length of the CDR3 is 15 residues. Here the CDR3 DNA reads TGTGCCAGCAGCTTGAGTGTGAGGACCGGAAACACCATATATTTT. Its translation is CASSLSVRTGNTIYF. Full variable domain (rest looked up from reference TRBV11-2 and TRBJ1-3): EAGVAQSPRYKIIEKRQSVAFWCNPISGHATLYWYQQILGQGPKLLIQFQNNGVVDDSQLPKDRFSAERLKGVDSTLKIQPAKLEDSAVYLCASSLSVRTGNTIYFGEGSWLTVV.

The V gene is TRBV11-3, the J gene TRBJ2-2, with TRBD1 matching over 7 bases. This CDR3 comprises 16 residues. Germline V gene lookup returns CDR1 SGHNT and CDR2 YENEEA. Unmatched junction bases numbered 7, after V lost 3 bases and J lost 3 bases. This CDR3 reads CASSFISGTDTGELFF. The CDR3 bases are TGTGCCAGCAGCTTTATCTCCGGGACAGACACCGGGGAGCTGTTTTTT.

This clone was counted between two and nine times. The chain is built from TRBV3-1 (or the pseudogene TRBV3-2) and TRBJ2-2; weak D call: TRBD2 (5 bases). V was cut by 3 bases and J by 3 bases, with 8 bases left in between. The CDR3 is 14 residues long. Germline CDR1 is LGHDT and CDR2 is YNNKEL (reference sequence). CDR3 coding DNA: TGTGCCAGCAGCCATGCCGGGGACACCGGGGAGCTGTTTTTT. Protein sequence: CASSHAGDTGELFF.

This clone has just one count. The chain uses TRBV18 and TRBJ2-1; 13 positions agree with TRBD2. The junction had 7 bases not matched to a gene; V was cut back by 0 bases and J by 2 bases. The CDR3 runs to 19 residues. The germline CDR1 and CDR2 sequences are KGHSH and LQKENI. This CDR3 reads CASSPPTSGGPITYNEQFF. CDR3 nucleotide sequence: TGTGCCAGCTCACCACCGACTAGCGGGGGGCCTATCACCTACAATGAGCAGTTCTTC.